The clone carrying this TCR beta chain came up a few times. The sample belongs to a study of cytomegalovirus exposure and HLA in healthy donors. Germline lookup yields CDR1 SGHAT and CDR2 FQNNGV. V lost 1 base to trimming and J lost 6 bases, with 15 bases between them. The CDR3 contains 15 residues. Use of 60 Vbeta and 13 Jbeta primers characterized the PCR. This table comes from immunoSEQ multiplex PCR, and its TCRdb copy is limited to in-frame clones, with some not included. In the table there are some 60,000 clones, roughly 77% of which are singletons. The sequenced sample consisted of PBMCs. The rearrangement links TRBV11-2 to TRBJ1-2; possibly TRBD1 for D (5 bases). The source of this sequence is a woman in her thirties in good health and CMV-seronegative. CDR3 loop: CASSLVAQVRNGYTF. In nucleotides, the CDR3 is TGTGCCAGCAGCTTAGTAGCACAGGTTAGAAATGGCTACACCTTC.